A selection of T cell receptor beta chains follows, all from one sample in a study of blood T cell repertoires in COVID-19. Profiled with immunoSEQ multiplex PCR; TCRdb holds only in-frame clones, not every one. The table shows around 100,000 clones, with around 87% occurring only once. What was sequenced was peripheral blood. These receptors were obtained from a human donor in a cohort sampled during active COVID-19. The CDR3 runs from the conserved cysteine through the conserved F or W. The order of the fields is D gene, clone size, J gene, V gene, CDR3 protein, CDR3 DNA. D genes are given only for firm matches. A clone size is listed for some rows: how often the clone was seen (once, few, many), or a class if it is expanded.

D gene: NA; clone size: NA; J gene: TRBJ1-1; V gene: TRBV18; CDR3 protein: CASSPPSLQGQNTEAFF; CDR3 DNA: TGTGCCAGCTCACCACCTAGCCTTCAGGGACAGAACACTGAAGCTTTCTTT
D gene: TRBD1; clone size: NA; J gene: TRBJ2-7; V gene: TRBV10-3; CDR3 protein: CAISRLLEGTGVGEQYF; CDR3 DNA: TGTGCCATCAGTAGATTGTTAGAAGGGACAGGGGTTGGGGAGCAGTACTTC
D gene: NA; clone size: NA; J gene: TRBJ2-1; V gene: TRBV3-1/TRBV3-2; CDR3 protein: CASSQDRDSYNEQFF; CDR3 DNA: TGTGCCAGCAGCCAAGATCGAGACAGCTACAATGAGCAGTTCTTC
D gene: TRBD1; clone size: NA; J gene: TRBJ1-5; V gene: TRBV25-1; CDR3 protein: CASSGSRDSQSNQPQHF; CDR3 DNA: TGTGCCAGCAGTGGATCTAGGGACAGCCAGAGCAATCAGCCCCAGCATTTT
D gene: NA; clone size: NA; J gene: TRBJ1-3; V gene: TRBV7-2; CDR3 protein: CASSPLTASGNTIYF; CDR3 DNA: TGTGCCAGCAGCCCCCTGACAGCATCTGGAAACACCATATATTTT
D gene: NA; clone size: NA; J gene: TRBJ2-7; V gene: TRBV6-5; CDR3 protein: CASTADPTAEQYF; CDR3 DNA: TGTGCCAGCACCGCGGACCCGACAGCCGAGCAGTACTTC
D gene: TRBD2; clone size: NA; J gene: TRBJ2-5; V gene: TRBV5-1; CDR3 protein: CASSLAGGQETQYF; CDR3 DNA: TGCGCCAGCAGCTTAGCGGGAGGCCAAGAGACCCAGTACTTC
D gene: NA; clone size: NA; J gene: TRBJ1-5; V gene: TRBV28; CDR3 protein: CASSLAMSNQPQHF; CDR3 DNA: TGTGCCAGCAGTCTGGCCATGAGCAATCAGCCCCAGCATTTT
D gene: NA; clone size: NA; J gene: TRBJ1-1; V gene: TRBV3-1/TRBV3-2; CDR3 protein: CASSQEGRTEAFF; CDR3 DNA: TGTGCCAGCAGCCAAGAGGGGCGGACTGAAGCTTTCTTT
D gene: TRBD1; clone size: NA; J gene: TRBJ1-4; V gene: TRBV6-6; CDR3 protein: CASRTGSNEKLFF; CDR3 DNA: TGTGCCAGCAGGACAGGGTCTAATGAAAAACTGTTTTTT
D gene: NA; clone size: NA; J gene: TRBJ1-5; V gene: TRBV12-3/TRBV12-4; CDR3 protein: CASSLRGGWPQHF; CDR3 DNA: TGTGCCAGCAGTTTACGAGGGGGTTGGCCCCAGCATTTT
D gene: TRBD1; clone size: NA; J gene: TRBJ1-1; V gene: TRBV6-2/TRBV6-3; CDR3 protein: CASSSGQGYTEAFF; CDR3 DNA: TGTGCCAGCAGTTCGGGACAGGGGTACACTGAAGCTTTCTTT
D gene: NA; clone size: NA; J gene: TRBJ1-3; V gene: TRBV27; CDR3 protein: CASSVGWGNTIYF; CDR3 DNA: TGTGCCAGCAGCGTGGGCTGGGGAAACACCATATATTTT
D gene: TRBD2; clone size: NA; J gene: TRBJ2-7; V gene: TRBV9; CDR3 protein: CASSAGLAASYEQYF; CDR3 DNA: TGTGCCAGCAGCGCCGGACTAGCGGCCTCCTACGAGCAGTACTTC
D gene: NA; clone size: few; J gene: TRBJ1-1; V gene: TRBV7-3; CDR3 protein: CASSRDIYTEAFF; CDR3 DNA: TGTGCCAGCAGCCGAGACATCTACACTGAAGCTTTCTTT
D gene: TRBD1; clone size: NA; J gene: TRBJ2-1; V gene: TRBV5-1; CDR3 protein: CASSYHRGSRNEQFF; CDR3 DNA: TGCGCCAGCAGCTACCACAGGGGCTCCCGGAATGAGCAGTTCTTC
D gene: NA; clone size: NA; J gene: TRBJ1-6; V gene: TRBV18; CDR3 protein: CASSISGGAGNSPLHF; CDR3 DNA: TGTGCCAGCTCTATCTCCGGAGGGGCAGGCAATTCACCCCTCCACTTT
D gene: TRBD1; clone size: NA; J gene: TRBJ2-7; V gene: TRBV4-1; CDR3 protein: CASSGRGQGASEQYF; CDR3 DNA: TGCGCCAGCTCCGGGAGGGGACAGGGGGCATCGGAGCAGTACTTC
D gene: TRBD1; clone size: NA; J gene: TRBJ2-7; V gene: TRBV2; CDR3 protein: CASSDWDSYEQYF; CDR3 DNA: TGTGCCAGCAGTGACTGGGACAGCTACGAGCAGTACTTC
D gene: TRBD2; clone size: NA; J gene: TRBJ2-1; V gene: TRBV5-4; CDR3 protein: CASSLYSGGVAYNEQFF; CDR3 DNA: TGTGCCAGCAGCTTGTACAGCGGGGGGGTAGCCTACAATGAGCAGTTCTTC
D gene: TRBD1; clone size: NA; J gene: TRBJ1-1; V gene: TRBV7-6; CDR3 protein: CASSSTTGGWGTEAFF; CDR3 DNA: TGTGCCAGCAGCTCCACCACAGGGGGCTGGGGTACTGAAGCTTTCTTT
D gene: NA; clone size: NA; J gene: TRBJ1-2; V gene: TRBV9; CDR3 protein: CASSVEAGAFNYGYTF; CDR3 DNA: TGTGCCAGCAGCGTAGAAGCAGGGGCCTTCAACTATGGCTACACCTTC
D gene: TRBD2; clone size: NA; J gene: TRBJ2-1; V gene: TRBV11-3; CDR3 protein: CASSPLAGAPEQFF; CDR3 DNA: TGTGCCAGCAGCCCTCTAGCGGGAGCCCCTGAGCAGTTCTTC
D gene: TRBD1; clone size: NA; J gene: TRBJ1-2; V gene: TRBV5-1; CDR3 protein: CASSWYPGQGGGYTF; CDR3 DNA: TGCGCCAGCAGCTGGTACCCTGGACAGGGCGGCGGCTACACCTTC
D gene: NA; clone size: NA; J gene: TRBJ2-7; V gene: TRBV28; CDR3 protein: CASTGYYEQYF; CDR3 DNA: TGTGCCAGTACAGGGTACTACGAGCAGTACTTC
D gene: NA; clone size: NA; J gene: TRBJ2-7; V gene: TRBV27; CDR3 protein: CASSLSGQGTHEQYF; CDR3 DNA: TGTGCCAGCAGTTTATCCGGCCAGGGGACCCACGAGCAGTACTTC
D gene: NA; clone size: once; J gene: TRBJ1-1; V gene: TRBV5-1; CDR3 protein: CASSFGENTEAFF; CDR3 DNA: TGCGCCAGCAGCTTTGGAGAAAACACTGAAGCTTTCTTT
D gene: NA; clone size: NA; J gene: TRBJ1-1; V gene: TRBV9; CDR3 protein: CASSGQAPGSTEAFF; CDR3 DNA: TGTGCCAGCAGCGGACAGGCTCCGGGAAGCACTGAAGCTTTCTTT
D gene: NA; clone size: NA; J gene: TRBJ1-4; V gene: TRBV4-1; CDR3 protein: CASSRNRNEKLFF; CDR3 DNA: TGCGCCAGCAGCCGGAACAGGAATGAAAAACTGTTTTTT
D gene: TRBD2; clone size: NA; J gene: TRBJ2-3; V gene: TRBV18; CDR3 protein: CASSPAGVRGYTQYF; CDR3 DNA: TGTGCCAGCTCACCTGCGGGAGTCCGGGGTTATACGCAGTATTTT
D gene: TRBD1; clone size: NA; J gene: TRBJ2-2; V gene: TRBV6-5; CDR3 protein: CASRSGTGGFGELFF; CDR3 DNA: TGTGCCAGCAGGTCCGGGACAGGGGGCTTCGGGGAGCTGTTTTTT
D gene: NA; clone size: NA; J gene: TRBJ1-2; V gene: TRBV29-1; CDR3 protein: CSVDRRPNYGYTF; CDR3 DNA: TGCAGCGTTGACCGCAGGCCAAACTATGGCTACACCTTC
D gene: TRBD1; clone size: NA; J gene: TRBJ1-1; V gene: TRBV12-3/TRBV12-4; CDR3 protein: CASSQGAEAFF; CDR3 DNA: TGTGCCAGCAGCCAGGGGGCTGAAGCTTTCTTT
D gene: NA; clone size: NA; J gene: TRBJ2-1; V gene: TRBV28; CDR3 protein: CASSSPLRVVSYNEQFF; CDR3 DNA: TGTGCCAGCAGTTCCCCTCTAAGAGTCGTTTCCTACAATGAGCAGTTCTTC
D gene: NA; clone size: NA; J gene: TRBJ1-2; V gene: TRBV28; CDR3 protein: CASSGLGQNYGYTF; CDR3 DNA: TGTGCCAGCAGTGGCCTGGGACAAAACTATGGCTACACCTTC
D gene: TRBD1; clone size: NA; J gene: TRBJ1-4; V gene: TRBV7-2; CDR3 protein: CASSAGQGGEKLFF; CDR3 DNA: TGTGCCAGCAGCGCCGGACAGGGGGGAGAAAAACTGTTTTTT
D gene: NA; clone size: NA; J gene: TRBJ1-6; V gene: TRBV28; CDR3 protein: CASRGREIYNSPLHF; CDR3 DNA: TGTGCCAGCAGGGGGCGGGAGATCTATAATTCACCCCTCCACTTT
D gene: TRBD1; clone size: NA; J gene: TRBJ2-7; V gene: TRBV7-6; CDR3 protein: CASSSRGDRGGEQYF; CDR3 DNA: TGTGCCAGCAGCTCCCGGGGGGACAGGGGGGGGGAGCAGTACTTC
D gene: NA; clone size: once; J gene: TRBJ2-1; V gene: TRBV9; CDR3 protein: CASSFGPPRVGGAEQFF; CDR3 DNA: TGTGCCAGCAGCTTCGGACCACCAAGAGTAGGCGGGGCTGAGCAGTTCTTC
D gene: TRBD2; clone size: NA; J gene: TRBJ2-7; V gene: TRBV18; CDR3 protein: CASSLPGGGLGEQYF; CDR3 DNA: TGTGCCAGCTCACTACCTGGCGGGGGTTTAGGCGAGCAGTACTTC
D gene: NA; clone size: few; J gene: TRBJ1-1; V gene: TRBV7-2; CDR3 protein: CASSLVFAGEAFF; CDR3 DNA: TGTGCCAGCAGCTTAGTTTTCGCGGGAGAAGCTTTCTTT
D gene: TRBD2; clone size: NA; J gene: TRBJ2-3; V gene: TRBV28; CDR3 protein: CASSSREGPTDTQYF; CDR3 DNA: TGTGCCAGCAGTTCGCGGGAGGGCCCCACAGATACGCAGTATTTT
D gene: NA; clone size: NA; J gene: TRBJ1-2; V gene: TRBV18; CDR3 protein: CASSHSGTATYGYTF; CDR3 DNA: TGTGCCAGCTCCCATAGCGGGACGGCTACTTATGGCTACACCTTC
D gene: NA; clone size: NA; J gene: TRBJ2-6; V gene: TRBV29-1; CDR3 protein: CSVEGGAATAGANVLTF; CDR3 DNA: TGCAGCGTTGAAGGAGGAGCAGCCACGGCAGGGGCCAACGTCCTGACTTTC
D gene: TRBD1; clone size: NA; J gene: TRBJ1-2; V gene: TRBV27; CDR3 protein: CASRWGGTGNGYTF; CDR3 DNA: TGTGCCAGCAGGTGGGGCGGGACAGGGAATGGCTACACCTTC
D gene: NA; clone size: few; J gene: TRBJ1-6; V gene: TRBV27; CDR3 protein: CASRPVNSPLHF; CDR3 DNA: TGTGCCAGCAGGCCAGTCAATTCACCCCTCCACTTT
D gene: NA; clone size: NA; J gene: TRBJ1-5; V gene: TRBV12-2; CDR3 protein: CASRLAWGTGFFGHNYSNQPQHF; CDR3 DNA: TGTGCAAGTCGCTTAGCGTGGGGGACAGGTTTTTTCGGGCACAATTATAGCAATCAGCCCCAGCATTTT
D gene: NA; clone size: NA; J gene: TRBJ1-1; V gene: TRBV10-2; CDR3 protein: CATMLSEAFF; CDR3 DNA: TGCGCCACCATGTTGTCTGAAGCTTTCTTT